These T cell receptor beta chains were read from a single sample in a study of blood T cell repertoires in COVID-19. The protocol was immunoSEQ multiplex PCR, while the TCRdb copy is restricted to in-frame clones and leaves out a portion. The table lists about 46,000 clones, 75% to 90% of them singletons, with roughly 7.4% in the top ten. Sequenced input: peripheral blood. These TCRs come from a man aged 50-60 years with acute or convalescent COVID-19. CDR3s include the opening cysteine and the closing phenylalanine or tryptophan. A D gene is named only where the DNA matches it firmly. Some rows mark clone size as missing; the rest say once, few, many or name a class of expanded clone.

D	V	J	size	DNA	CDR3
NA	TRBV5-4	TRBJ1-3	NA	TGTGCCAGCAGCTTCCCCGGGACAACCTCTGGAAACACCATATATTTT	CASSFPGTTSGNTIYF
NA	TRBV19	TRBJ2-5	NA	TGTGCCAGTAGTATAGTCGGGTCGGGGGGCGCGGAGACCCAGTACTTC	CASSIVGSGGAETQYF
NA	TRBV5-6	TRBJ1-6	once	TGTGCCAGCAGCTTGGGCGTGTTATCACCCCTCCACTTT	CASSLGVLSPLHF
TRBD1	TRBV7-3	TRBJ2-2	NA	TGTGCCAGCAGACGACAGGGGACGAACACCGGGGAGCTGTTTTTT	CASRRQGTNTGELFF
NA	TRBV7-2	TRBJ2-3	NA	TGTGCCAGCAGCTTAGCGTCGGTTAGCACAGATACGCAGTATTTT	CASSLASVSTDTQYF
TRBD2	TRBV4-2	TRBJ2-5	NA	TGTGCCAGCAGCCAAGGTGCAGCGGGAGTATATGAGACCCAGTACTTC	CASSQGAAGVYETQYF
TRBD1	TRBV2	TRBJ1-2	few	TGTGCCAGCAGTGGTCGGACAGGGGCCGACTATGGCTACACCTTC	CASSGRTGADYGYTF
NA	TRBV5-1	TRBJ2-1	NA	TGCGCCAGCAGCCCCCGAGGGGTGGCTAGCGCTTACAATGAGCAGTTCTTC	CASSPRGVASAYNEQFF
TRBD1	TRBV13	TRBJ2-3	few	TGTGCCAGCAGCTCGGACAGGGCGGCAGATACGCAGTATTTT	CASSSDRAADTQYF
NA	TRBV10-3	TRBJ1-6	NA	TGTGCCATCGGGGGGTTGGACGGAGATTCACCCCTCCACTTT	CAIGGLDGDSPLHF
TRBD1	TRBV28	TRBJ2-7	NA	TGTGCCAGCAGCCCTCCCGACAGGGTCCGAGACGAGCAGTACTTC	CASSPPDRVRDEQYF
TRBD1	TRBV24-1	TRBJ2-2	NA	TGTGCCACCAGTGATGGGGGACAGACAGTCAACACCGGGGAGCTGTTTTTT	CATSDGGQTVNTGELFF
NA	TRBV25-1	TRBJ1-1	NA	TGTGCCAGCAGTGATTCTTCCCGTGAAGCTTTCTTT	CASSDSSREAFF
NA	TRBV11-2	TRBJ1-1	NA	TGTGCCAGCAGCCCCCAGGGGTTTGGTACTGAAGCTTTCTTT	CASSPQGFGTEAFF
NA	TRBV6-5	TRBJ1-6	NA	TGTGCCAGCAGTTACTCGAATACAGGGACGAATTCACCCCTCCACTTT	CASSYSNTGTNSPLHF
NA	TRBV19	TRBJ1-1	NA	TGTGCCAGTAGCTACCAGGTGAACACTGAAGCTTTCTTT	CASSYQVNTEAFF
NA	TRBV5-4	TRBJ1-6	NA	TGTGCCAGCAGCTTCGATCGGGTTAATTCACCCCTCCACTTT	CASSFDRVNSPLHF
TRBD1	TRBV30	TRBJ1-4	once	TGTGCCTGGGGGACAGGTGGGATCGGGAAACTGTTTTTT	CAWGTGGIGKLFF
NA	TRBV4-3	TRBJ1-5	NA	TGCGCCAGCAGCCAAGGAGGGGGTAGCAATCAGCCCCAGCATTTT	CASSQGGGSNQPQHF
NA	TRBV3-1/TRBV3-2	TRBJ2-1	NA	TGTGCCAGCAGCCAATCTGGACTTTCCAACAATGAGCAGTTCTTC	CASSQSGLSNNEQFF
TRBD2	TRBV7-9	TRBJ2-7	few	TGTGCCAGCAGCCCGGGAGGGCTCTCCTACGAGCAGTACTTC	CASSPGGLSYEQYF
TRBD1	TRBV3-1/TRBV3-2	TRBJ1-4	NA	TGTGCCAGCGGCTTTCAGGGGGTTTGGGAAAAACTGTTTTTT	CASGFQGVWEKLFF
NA	TRBV7-3	TRBJ2-5	NA	TGTGCCAGCAGCTTGTGGCCGGCCCCGAGGTCCCAGTACTTC	CASSLWPAPRSQYF
NA	TRBV7-4	TRBJ1-5	NA	TGTGCCAGCAGTCCTCCCCCGGTCCCTATTACCCAGCATTTT	CASSPPPVPITQHF
NA	TRBV20-1	TRBJ1-4	NA	TGCAGTGCTCCGGTTGGTGAAAAACTGTTTTTT	CSAPVGEKLFF
TRBD1	TRBV5-1	TRBJ1-2	NA	TGCGCCAGCAGGGAGGACAGGTTCTACATGGACTATGGCTACACCTTC	CASREDRFYMDYGYTF
TRBD2	TRBV24-1	TRBJ2-1	NA	TGTGCCACCAGTGATAGCGGGGGCCCCTACAATGAGCAGTTCTTC	CATSDSGGPYNEQFF
TRBD1	TRBV19	TRBJ1-2	NA	TGTGCCAGTAGTTCCTCAACGACAGGGGTTAACTATGGCTACACCTTC	CASSSSTTGVNYGYTF
TRBD1	TRBV14	TRBJ1-1	medium-sized	TGTGCCAGCAGCCGTGACAGGGTAGGAGCTTTCTTT	CASSRDRVGAFF
TRBD2	TRBV4-1	TRBJ2-5	NA	TGCGCCAGCAGCCCGCACGGGCTAGCGGGGGCCCAGTACCAAGAGACCCAGTACTTC	CASSPHGLAGAQYQETQYF
TRBD2	TRBV7-6	TRBJ2-1	few	TGTGCCAGCAGCTCCGGACTAGCGGGGGTAAACAATGAGCAGTTCTTC	CASSSGLAGVNNEQFF
TRBD2	TRBV5-4	TRBJ2-3	NA	TGTGCCAGCAGCTTGCGTGCGGGAGGGTGGGGCACAGATACGCAGTATTTT	CASSLRAGGWGTDTQYF
NA	TRBV7-9	TRBJ1-5	NA	TGTGCCAGCAGCTTAGGATCCTTGGGCAGGGGTTCCCAGCCCCAGCATTTT	CASSLGSLGRGSQPQHF
NA	TRBV6-5	TRBJ2-2	NA	TGTGCCAGCAGCACCTCCAGGGACACCGGGGAGCTGTTTTTT	CASSTSRDTGELFF
NA	TRBV11-2	TRBJ2-5	NA	TGTGCCAGCAGCTTAATCTCTAACGGGTGGGAGACCCAGTACTTC	CASSLISNGWETQYF
NA	TRBV10-3	TRBJ2-4	few	TGTGCCATCAGTGAGTCAACAGGGAGAGCCAAAAACATTCAGTACTTC	CAISESTGRAKNIQYF
NA	TRBV7-9	TRBJ1-1	NA	TGTGCCAGCAGCTTAGCACAGGTGAACACTGAAGCTTTCTTT	CASSLAQVNTEAFF
TRBD1	TRBV10-1	TRBJ2-7	NA	TGCGCCAGCAGAGCGGGACAGGGCTGCTACGAGCAGTACTTC	CASRAGQGCYEQYF
NA	TRBV7-3	TRBJ1-1	once	TGTGCCAGCAGCTTCCGGTTTGACACTGAAGCTTTCTTT	CASSFRFDTEAFF
TRBD2	TRBV24-1	TRBJ2-3	NA	TGTGCCACCAGTGATTTAGCGGGGGGCGCAGATACGCAGTATTTT	CATSDLAGGADTQYF
NA	TRBV24-1	TRBJ2-7	NA	TGTGCCACCAGTGATTTCACTGCGGGGGCCATCGGGGAGCAGTACTTC	CATSDFTAGAIGEQYF
NA	TRBV6-1	TRBJ1-4	NA	TGTGCCAGCAGTGAAGTTCAAGGGGGGGGAAAACTGTTTTTT	CASSEVQGGGKLFF
TRBD1	TRBV19	TRBJ2-7	NA	TGTGCCAGTAGGGACAGGGGTGGCTACGAGCAGTACTTC	CASRDRGGYEQYF
TRBD2	TRBV2	TRBJ2-1	NA	TGTGCCAGCAGTGAAGGTCGGGAGGGCCACGATGAGCAGTTCTTC	CASSEGREGHDEQFF
TRBD2	TRBV7-9	TRBJ2-3	NA	TGTGCCAGCAGTCCCTCCGGGGGGGCAGATACGCAGTATTTT	CASSPSGGADTQYF
NA	TRBV5-4	TRBJ2-5	NA	TGTGCCAGCAGCTTGGTTGGCACACAAGAGACCCAGTACTTC	CASSLVGTQETQYF
NA	TRBV6-1	TRBJ2-3	NA	TGTGCCAGCAGTGTGCGACCGGGACAAACGAACACAGATACGCAGTATTTT	CASSVRPGQTNTDTQYF
TRBD2	TRBV6-2/TRBV6-3	TRBJ2-1	NA	TGTGCCAGCAGTAGAGGTAGGGACGGGAGGGCCTCCTACAATGAGCAGTTCTTC	CASSRGRDGRASYNEQFF
NA	TRBV12-3/TRBV12-4	TRBJ1-1	NA	TGTGCCAGCAGTTTGAGCGGGAACACTGAAGCTTTCTTT	CASSLSGNTEAFF
NA	TRBV7-3	TRBJ2-5	NA	TGTGCCAGCAGCTTTGCAAGCCAGTCAGGGACCCAGTACTTC	CASSFASQSGTQYF
NA	TRBV5-4	TRBJ2-1	NA	TGTGCCACCACTAGGGGGCGGGGCTCCTCCTACAATGAGCAGTTCTTC	CATTRGRGSSYNEQFF
TRBD1	TRBV4-1	TRBJ1-2	NA	TGCGCCAGCAGCCAAGTTCCGCCAGGGGGGCACTATGGCTACACCTTC	CASSQVPPGGHYGYTF
TRBD1	TRBV5-1	TRBJ2-5	NA	TGCGCCAGCAGCGTGATTGGCGACCCGGGACAGGGGGTCGAGACCCAGTACTTC	CASSVIGDPGQGVETQYF
NA	TRBV7-2	TRBJ2-2	NA	TGTGCCAGCAGCTCCTTTAGCGGACCGAACACCGGGGAGCTGTTTTTT	CASSSFSGPNTGELFF
NA	TRBV5-6	TRBJ1-1	NA	TGTGCCAGCAGCTTGGGAAGGGGCATCGTCACTGAAGCTTTCTTT	CASSLGRGIVTEAFF
NA	TRBV7-9	TRBJ1-3	NA	TGTGCCAGCAGCTCCATCGAGGACACCATATATTTT	CASSSIEDTIYF
NA	TRBV15	TRBJ1-6	NA	TGTGCCACCAGCAGAGATGTGTCATTGGTGGGCTCACCCCTCCACTTT	CATSRDVSLVGSPLHF
NA	TRBV6-5	TRBJ1-5	NA	TGTGCCAGCAGTACCCGGGGGGCTGGCAATCAGCCCCAGCATTTT	CASSTRGAGNQPQHF